Detailed here is one T cell receptor beta chain. The sample originates from a study of blood T cell repertoires in COVID-19. Germline values: CDR1 MNHEY, CDR2 SVGAGI. The V end was cut by 6 bases, the J end by 3 bases, with 8 bases between. This CDR3 region has 13 residues. TCRdb keeps only in-frame clones here, not all; method: immunoSEQ multiplex PCR. The sample has 82,000 or so clones, about 89% seen once. This sequence was found in a woman aged 45-59 years with acute COVID-19. The sample comprised PBMCs or T cells enriched from blood (not recorded which). The chain recombines TRBV6-5 with TRBJ1-4; D unclear. Here the CDR3 reads CASSGLSNEKLFF. CDR3 coding DNA: TGTGCCAGCAGCGGGTTGTCTAATGAAAAACTGTTTTTT.